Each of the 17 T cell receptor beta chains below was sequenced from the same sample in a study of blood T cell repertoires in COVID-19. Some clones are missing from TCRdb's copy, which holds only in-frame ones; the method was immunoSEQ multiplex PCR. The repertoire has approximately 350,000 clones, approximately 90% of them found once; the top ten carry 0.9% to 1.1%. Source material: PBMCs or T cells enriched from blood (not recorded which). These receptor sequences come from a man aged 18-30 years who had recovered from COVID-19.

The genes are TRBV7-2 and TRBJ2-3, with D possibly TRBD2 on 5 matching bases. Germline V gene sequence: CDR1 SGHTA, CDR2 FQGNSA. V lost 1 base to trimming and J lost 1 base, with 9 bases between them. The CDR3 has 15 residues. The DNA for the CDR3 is TGTGCCAGCAGCTTAGGCCTCGGGGGCACAGATACGCAGTATTTT. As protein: CASSLGLGGTDTQYF.

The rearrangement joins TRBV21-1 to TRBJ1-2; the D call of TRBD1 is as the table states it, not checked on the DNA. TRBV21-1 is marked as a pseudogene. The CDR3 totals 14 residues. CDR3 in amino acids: CASSKVPGSYGYTF. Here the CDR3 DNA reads TGTGCCAGCAGCAAAGTCCCAGGTAGCTATGGCTACACCTTC.

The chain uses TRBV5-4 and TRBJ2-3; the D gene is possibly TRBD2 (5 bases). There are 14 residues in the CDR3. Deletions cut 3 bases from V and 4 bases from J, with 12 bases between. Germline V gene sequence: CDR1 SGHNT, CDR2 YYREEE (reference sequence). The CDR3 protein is CASSSMRASDTQYF. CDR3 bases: TGTGCCAGCAGCTCTATGAGGGCCTCAGATACGCAGTATTTT.

This CDR3 reads CASRPRQWMNTEAFF. CDR3 in DNA: TGTGCCAGCAGGCCAAGACAGTGGATGAACACTGAAGCTTTCTTT. This chain joins TRBV27 and TRBJ1-1; maybe TRBD1 (5 bases). The V gene lost 6 bases and the J gene lost 0 bases, with 14 bases spanning the gap. Germline CDR1 and CDR2: MNHEY and SMNVEV (reference sequence). The CDR3 spans 15 residues.

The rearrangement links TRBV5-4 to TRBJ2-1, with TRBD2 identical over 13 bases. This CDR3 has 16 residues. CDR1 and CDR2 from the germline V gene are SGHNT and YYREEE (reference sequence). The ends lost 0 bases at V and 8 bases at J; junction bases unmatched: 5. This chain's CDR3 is CASSLAGTSGIHEQFF. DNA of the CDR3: TGTGCCAGCAGCTTGGCCGGGACTAGCGGGATCCATGAGCAGTTCTTC.

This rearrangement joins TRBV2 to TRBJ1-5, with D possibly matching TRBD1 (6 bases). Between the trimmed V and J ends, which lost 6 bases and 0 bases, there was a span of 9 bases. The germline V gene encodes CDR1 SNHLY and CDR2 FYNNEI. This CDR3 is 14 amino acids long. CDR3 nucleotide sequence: TGTGCCAGCAGGGACAGTTATAGCAATCAGCCCCAGCATTTT. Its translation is CASRDSYSNQPQHF.

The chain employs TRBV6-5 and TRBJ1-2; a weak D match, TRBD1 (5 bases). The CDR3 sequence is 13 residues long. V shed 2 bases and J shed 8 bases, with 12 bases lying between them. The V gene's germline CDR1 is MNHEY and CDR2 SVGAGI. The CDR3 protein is CASSYGGAGGYTF. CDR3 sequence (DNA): TGTGCCAGCAGTTACGGGGGTGCGGGAGGCTACACCTTC.

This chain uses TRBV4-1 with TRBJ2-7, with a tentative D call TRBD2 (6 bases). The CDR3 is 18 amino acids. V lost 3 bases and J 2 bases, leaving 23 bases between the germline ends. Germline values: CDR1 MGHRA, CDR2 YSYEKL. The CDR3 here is CASSHGGGVGSIAYEQYF. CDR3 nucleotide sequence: TGCGCCAGCAGCCATGGCGGCGGGGTTGGCTCGATCGCCTACGAGCAGTACTTC.

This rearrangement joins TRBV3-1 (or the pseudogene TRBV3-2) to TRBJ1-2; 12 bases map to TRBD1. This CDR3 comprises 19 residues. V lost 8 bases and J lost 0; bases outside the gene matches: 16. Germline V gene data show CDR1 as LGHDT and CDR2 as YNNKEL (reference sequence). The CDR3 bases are TGTGCCAGCGGATCCTCCGGGACAGGGGGCAACGAAGCTAACTATGGCTACACCTTC. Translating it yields CASGSSGTGGNEANYGYTF.

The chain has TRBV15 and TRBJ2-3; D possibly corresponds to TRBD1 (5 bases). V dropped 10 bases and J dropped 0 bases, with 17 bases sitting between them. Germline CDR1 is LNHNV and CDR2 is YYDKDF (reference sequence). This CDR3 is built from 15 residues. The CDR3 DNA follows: TGTGCCAGCTCCTGGGGCGGATCTAGCACAGATACGCAGTATTTT. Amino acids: CASSWGGSSTDTQYF.

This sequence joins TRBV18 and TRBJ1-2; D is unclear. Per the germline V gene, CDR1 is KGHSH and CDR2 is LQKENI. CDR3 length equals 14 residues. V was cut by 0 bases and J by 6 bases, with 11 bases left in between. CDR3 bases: TGTGCCAGCTCACCACCGGCAGGATCCCATGGCTACACCTTC. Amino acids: CASSPPAGSHGYTF.

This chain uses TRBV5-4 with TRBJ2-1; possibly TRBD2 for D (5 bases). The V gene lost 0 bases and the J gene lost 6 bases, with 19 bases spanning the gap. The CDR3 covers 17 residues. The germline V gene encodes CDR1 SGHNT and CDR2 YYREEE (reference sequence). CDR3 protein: CASSLGGGAPTTNEQFF. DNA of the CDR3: TGTGCCAGCAGCTTGGGAGGAGGAGCGCCCACGACCAATGAGCAGTTCTTC.

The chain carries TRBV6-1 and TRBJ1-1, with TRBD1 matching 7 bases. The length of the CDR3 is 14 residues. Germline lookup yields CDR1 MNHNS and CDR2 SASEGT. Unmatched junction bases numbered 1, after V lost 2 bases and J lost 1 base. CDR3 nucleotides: TGTGCCAGCAGTGAATACAGGGGGAACACTGAAGCTTTCTTT. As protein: CASSEYRGNTEAFF.

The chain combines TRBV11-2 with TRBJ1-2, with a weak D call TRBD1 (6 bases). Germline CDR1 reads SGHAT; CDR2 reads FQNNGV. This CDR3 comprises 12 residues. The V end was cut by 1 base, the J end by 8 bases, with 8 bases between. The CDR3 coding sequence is TGTGCCAGCAGCTTAGTAAGGGGGGGCTACACCTTC. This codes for CASSLVRGGYTF.

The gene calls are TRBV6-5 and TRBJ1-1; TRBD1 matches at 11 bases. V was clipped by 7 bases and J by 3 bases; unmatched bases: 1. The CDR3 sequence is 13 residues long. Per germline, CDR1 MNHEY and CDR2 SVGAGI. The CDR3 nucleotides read TGTGCCAGCATGGACAGGGGGCACACTGAAGCTTTCTTT. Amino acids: CASMDRGHTEAFF.

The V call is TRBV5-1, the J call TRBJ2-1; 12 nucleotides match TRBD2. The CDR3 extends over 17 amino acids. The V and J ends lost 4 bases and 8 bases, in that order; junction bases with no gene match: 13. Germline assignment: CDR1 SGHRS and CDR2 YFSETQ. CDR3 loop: CASSPVASSGGADEQFF. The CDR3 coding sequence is TGCGCCAGCAGCCCCGTGGCCTCTAGCGGGGGGGCCGATGAGCAGTTCTTC.

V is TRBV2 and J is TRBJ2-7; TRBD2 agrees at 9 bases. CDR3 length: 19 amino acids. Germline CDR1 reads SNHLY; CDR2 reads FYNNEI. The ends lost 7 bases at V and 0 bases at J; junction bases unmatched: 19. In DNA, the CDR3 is TGTGCCAGCACCCCCCTACAGGGAATAGCGGGGGACTTCTCCTACGAGCAGTACTTC. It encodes CASTPLQGIAGDFSYEQYF.